The present entry profiles one TCR beta chain with its context. The method was immunoSEQ multiplex PCR; TCRdb's version includes in-frame clones alone and lacks a portion of them. The table records approximately 68,000 clones, about nine tenths of them present only once. CDR3 length: 17 amino acids. The V end was cut by 2 bases, the J end by 2 bases, with 18 bases between. Germline CDR1 SNHLY, CDR2 FYNNEI. This sample is drawn from a study of T cell changes during pregnancy in multiple sclerosis. This sequence joins TRBV2 and TRBJ1-2; no clear D. The sequence was collected from a female donor with multiple sclerosis, enrolled in a pregnancy study. Material: peripheral blood, obtained in the second trimester of pregnancy. Written as DNA, the CDR3 is TGTGCCAGCAGTGAACTAGGCGACCTGCCTTCCAACTATGGCTACACCTTC. Translating it yields CASSELGDLPSNYGYTF. Full variable domain (outside the CDR3, taken from reference TRBV2 and TRBJ1-2): EPEVTQTPSHQVTQMGQEVILRCVPISNHLYFYWYRQILGQKVEFLVSFYNNEISEKSEIFDDQFSVERPDGSNFTLKIRSTKLEDSAMYFCASSELGDLPSNYGYTFGSGTRLTVV.